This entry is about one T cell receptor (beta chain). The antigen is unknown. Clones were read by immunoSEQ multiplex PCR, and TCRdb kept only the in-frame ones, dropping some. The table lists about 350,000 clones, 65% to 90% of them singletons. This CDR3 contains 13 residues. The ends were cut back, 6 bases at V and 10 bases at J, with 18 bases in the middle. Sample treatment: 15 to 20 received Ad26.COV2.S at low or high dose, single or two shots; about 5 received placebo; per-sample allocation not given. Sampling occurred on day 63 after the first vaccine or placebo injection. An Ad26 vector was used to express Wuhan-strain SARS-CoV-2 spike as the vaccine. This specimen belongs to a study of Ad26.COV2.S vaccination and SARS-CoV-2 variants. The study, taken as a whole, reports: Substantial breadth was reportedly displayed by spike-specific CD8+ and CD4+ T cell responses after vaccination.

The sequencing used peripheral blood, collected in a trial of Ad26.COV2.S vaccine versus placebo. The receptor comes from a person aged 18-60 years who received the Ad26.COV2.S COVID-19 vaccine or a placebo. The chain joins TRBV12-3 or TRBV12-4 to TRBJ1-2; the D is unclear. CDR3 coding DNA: TGTGCCAGCAGCCGTATCCGGGAGGCCTTCTACACCTTC. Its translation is CASSRIREAFYTF.